These 11 T cell receptor beta chains originate from one sample sequenced in a study of cytomegalovirus exposure and HLA in healthy donors. Researchers ran the PCR with 60 Vbeta and 13 Jbeta primers. Profiling relied on immunoSEQ multiplex PCR, and the TCRdb table lists in-frame clones only, not all of them. The table includes roughly 200,000 clones, 70% to 80% detected once. The sequencing input was PBMCs. The receptors were sampled from a woman aged 55-70 years in good health and CMV-seropositive.

This chain links TRBV11-3 with TRBJ2-1; possible D gene TRBD2, 6 bases. V lost 3 bases, J lost 5 bases, and 14 bases lay in between. CDR3 length: 15 amino acids. CDR1 is SGHNT, CDR2 YENEEA, per germline. The DNA for the CDR3 is TGTGCCAGCAGCTTCTCCGGGACGGGAGACAATGAGCAGTTCTTC. Translated: CASSFSGTGDNEQFF.

This chain connects TRBV4-3 to TRBJ1-2; TRBD1 is a possible D gene (6 bases). The CDR3 contains 13 residues. Germline-derived CDR1 and CDR2 are LGHNA and YSLEER. The V gene lost 2 bases and the J gene lost 7 bases, with 11 bases spanning the gap. CDR3 DNA sequence: TGCGCCAGCAGCCAATACAGGGAGGGTGGCTACACCTTC. This gives the protein CASSQYREGGYTF.

This clone has more than one count but fewer than ten. V and J are TRBV18 and TRBJ1-5; 12 bases agree with TRBD1. CDR3 size: 17 residues. Germline CDR1 reads KGHSH; CDR2 reads LQKENI. Trimming took 2 bases from V and 2 from J; bases not matched to a gene: 4. In nucleotides, the CDR3 is TGTGCCAGCTCACCAGGGACAGGGGGCGCGGGCAATCAGCCCCAGCATTTT. Amino acid sequence: CASSPGTGGAGNQPQHF.

V and J are TRBV9 and TRBJ1-5; D uncertain. This CDR3 is 15 amino acids long. Trimming shortened V by 2 bases and J by 3 bases, and 12 bases separated the two germline ends. The V gene's germline CDR1 is SGDLS and CDR2 YYNGEE. CDR3 amino acids: CASSVEPTPNQPQHF. In nucleotides, the CDR3 is TGTGCCAGCAGCGTTGAGCCAACCCCCAATCAGCCCCAGCATTTT.

The CDR3 loop reads CASSLPGVRPHGYTF. The CDR3 DNA reads as TGTGCCAGTAGTCTACCCGGGGTCCGGCCCCATGGCTACACCTTC. The chain has TRBV19 and TRBJ1-2; D gene uncertain. Trimming removed 5 bases from V and 6 bases from J, with 19 bases in between. CDR1 is LNHDA and CDR2 is SQIVND in the germline V gene (reference sequence). This CDR3 has 15 amino acids.

For this clone: The CDR3 carries no conserved terminal phenylalanine or tryptophan, so it likely arises from a read error. The chain uses TRBV5-6 and TRBJ1-1; a weak D match, TRBD1 (5 bases). CDR1 SGHDT and CDR2 YYEEEE come from the germline V gene. V was trimmed by 2 bases and J by 4 bases, leaving 12 bases between them. There are 14 residues in the CDR3. The CDR3 sequence: CASSFRGGSTEAFL. CDR3 nucleotides: TGTGCCAGCAGCTTTCGCGGGGGGAGCACTGAAGCTTTCCTT.

The chain joins TRBV29-1 to TRBJ2-5; D is possibly TRBD1 (5 bases). Per germline, CDR1 SQVTM and CDR2 ANQGSEA. The CDR3 runs 12 residues. Trimming took 3 bases from V and 5 from J, leaving 10 bases between them. CDR3 sequence: CSVDRGTETQYF. CDR3 nucleotides: TGCAGCGTTGATAGGGGAACGGAGACCCAGTACTTC.

The V call is TRBV5-1, the J call TRBJ1-1; D is possibly TRBD1 (6 bases). From germline, CDR1 is SGHRS and CDR2 YFSETQ. The length of the CDR3 is 14 residues. V lost 4 bases and J 1 base, leaving 11 bases between the germline ends. DNA for the CDR3: TGCGCCAGCAGCAGGGACAAACCGAACACTGAAGCTTTCTTT. It encodes CASSRDKPNTEAFF.

The chain joins TRBV5-4 to TRBJ1-5; D might be TRBD1 (5 bases). From germline, CDR1 is SGHNT and CDR2 YYREEE (reference sequence). Trimming stripped 2 bases from V and 1 base from J, with 13 bases between. This CDR3 is 16 amino acids long. The CDR3 sequence is CASSFSGVGSNQPQHF. CDR3 DNA sequence: TGTGCCAGCAGCTTTTCGGGGGTCGGAAGCAATCAGCCCCAGCATTTT.

The CDR3: CAWKTGGTDTQYF. The CDR3 nucleotides read TGTGCCTGGAAAACAGGCGGCACAGATACGCAGTATTTT. This chain connects TRBV30 to TRBJ2-3; the D gene is possibly TRBD1 (5 bases). V shed 4 bases and J shed 1 base, with 9 bases lying between them. CDR3 length: 13 amino acids. CDR1 is GTSNPN, CDR2 SVGIG, per germline (reference sequence).

This clone was counted a single time. This chain joins TRBV5-1 and TRBJ1-1; perhaps TRBD1 as D (6 bases). Looked up from germline, CDR1 is SGHRS and CDR2 is YFSETQ. V shed 0 bases and J shed 5 bases, with 14 bases lying between them. This CDR3 contains 15 residues. The CDR3 spells CASSLASGGLTEAFF. Here the CDR3 DNA reads TGCGCCAGCAGCTTGGCCTCCGGGGGGCTTACTGAAGCTTTCTTT.